This T cell receptor (beta chain) originates from a study of cytomegalovirus exposure and HLA in healthy donors. Whole-study context: For the roughly 390 genotyped donors, more than 80% fell within the Caucasian-associated ancestry cluster. General study findings and limits: Overall, roughly 160 TCR beta chains were annotated as cytomegalovirus-associated.

On this clone: The antigen is not known.

The study ran its PCR with 60 Vbeta and 13 Jbeta primers. Produced via immunoSEQ multiplex PCR; TCRdb's table is partial and in-frame only. The table records roughly 120,000 clones, approximately 80% of them present only once. Germline loops: CDR1 SGDLS, CDR2 YYNGEE. The CDR3 totals 15 residues. V shed 3 bases and J shed 5 bases, with 17 bases lying between them. The rearrangement joins TRBV9 to TRBJ1-1, with D possibly TRBD1 on 5 matching bases. Input material: PBMCs. This sequence was found in a man aged 35-49 years in good health and CMV-seronegative. The CDR3 region has the DNA TGTGCCAGCAGCGCGGGGGACCGTGCGGGAACTGAAGCTTTCTTT. Its translation is CASSAGDRAGTEAFF.